This TCR beta chain emerged from a study of blood T cells in healthy people across ages. Findings and limits, study-wide: Diversity was estimated from one million T cells, and these estimates were considered underestimates.

The CDR3 is made up of 14 amino acids. V was cut by 0 bases and J by 8 bases, with 13 bases left in between. Germline V gene lookup returns CDR1 LGHNA and CDR2 YSLEER. For the second PCR, which ran for roughly 6 to 11 cycles, a sample-barcoded 5' primer and a J-beta primer mix were used. The authors tagged each cDNA molecule using a template-switch adaptor with 12 random nucleotides. TCRdb reanalysed the 5' RACE reads using MiXCR and keeps one entry per CDR3 protein. The table shows roughly 800,000 distinct CDR3 sequences, with 55% to 70% occurring only once. This clonotype has a handful of counts. Its antigen is not identified.

The sequence was obtained from a man younger than 40 in good health. The sequencing input was blood. The V call is TRBV4-3, the J call TRBJ1-2; unclear D gene. The CDR3 protein is CASSQDEGSGGYTF. CDR3 DNA sequence: TGCGCCAGCAGCCAAGATGAGGGATCGGGGGGCTACACCTTC.